This entry describes one TCR beta chain. This clone was observed a handful of times. Its antigen has not been determined. Base qualities are not at hand, and no much larger clone is one base apart. These data are taken from a study of CD4 T cells in relation to SARS-CoV-2 and coronaviruses (dated by TCRdb to the early 2020s). Looking at the study overall: In the ViraFEST assay, PBMCs were cultured with antigen for roughly ten days, after which TCR beta CDR3s were sequenced to identify clonal expansions specific to the antigen. Patient-derived lymphoblastoid cell lines were used to map the HLA restriction of shared crossreactive spike epitopes. Memory CD4+ T cell crossreactivity between SARS-CoV-2 and common cold coronavirus spike proteins was assessed at the TCR clonotype level in the study. Across all 12 patients in the convalescent cohort, the median age was 38.5 years, with a range of 21 to 72 years. A different, Illumina-based TCR-beta assay was used to sequence expansion assays from other donors in the study. The roughly twelve convalescent patients included 8 males and 4 females; two subjects were Hispanic. The Adaptive Biotechnologies TCR-sequencing kit was used for samples from a few pre-COVID donors and for the naive versus memory experiments, whereas the other data were Illumina-based. Beyond this particular receptor, the publication reports: In approximately 65% of donors, memory CD4+ clonotypes turned up that crossrecognized SARS-CoV-2 and at least one common cold coronavirus spike. The study was constrained by small numbers of patients and of tested TCRs. Compared with monoreactive clones, crossreactive clones had significantly weaker SARS-CoV-2-driven expansion, a result consistent with antigenic imprinting. Naive versus memory sequencing indicated that memory recall responses, rather than primary responses primed during culture, are detected by the assay. No donor contributed both pre-pandemic and post-infection samples, which limited tracing the source of pre-existing responses. Crossreactivity analysis centred on spike protein, so crossreactivity against other viral proteins was not assessed.

Survey-level immunoSEQ TCR-beta sequencing was performed on DNA from CEF-cultured naive and memory CD4+ T cells. The paper's data handling went like this. During preprocessing, nonproductive sequences were removed, as were CDR3s that did not start with C, did not end with F or W, or were shorter than 7 amino acids. The MANAFEST web app was used to call antigen-specific clonotypes on the basis of expansion compared with the reference and with other culture wells. A clone counted as positive if significantly expanded in 2 of 3 replicate wells versus the reference culture at FDR below 0.05. Positive clones also required significant expansion versus all other tandem wells and an odds ratio above 5. Cultured and uncultured naive and memory CD4+ repertoires were searched for previously identified spike- and CEF-reactive CDR3s. CDR3 homology was quantified as pairwise Levenshtein distance, calculated with the stringdist R package after three terminal residues were trimmed from each end. Held by TCRdb, this immuneACCESS table contains in-frame sequences only and omits some clones. Under half of the omission traces to an unresolved V gene where checked; the cause of the rest is unknown. Clonal size and the V and J genes are those of that table, whereas D and trimming came from the DNA. In all, the sample holds tens of thousands of clones, and around 76% of those were seen once. The ten largest clones take up around 3% of the sample.

The CDR3 contains 15 residues, cysteine and phenylalanine counted. Only the CDR3 portion is preserved as DNA: 45 bases, with reading frame beginning at the first base. The germline V gene yields SGDLS for CDR1 and YYNGEE for CDR2. The junction shows trimming of 0 bases on V and 4 bases on J, and the gene matches do not reach 5 bases of it. Naive and memory CD4+ T cells were separated from cryopreserved PBMCs through CD4 enrichment, which was followed by EasySep naive CD4+ T cell enrichment. Sorted naive or memory CD4+ T cells (roughly 98,000) were grown at a 1:1 ratio with T cell-depleted PBMCs and CEF peptides for roughly ten days. In general, every peptide culture condition was set up in three replicate wells. PBMCs were isolated from leukapheresis product or whole blood by Ficoll-Paque PLUS gradient centrifugation. PBMCs were either used fresh in the expansion assay or cryopreserved at -140 degrees C. The QIAamp Micro DNA Kit was used to extract genomic DNA from the CD4+ T cells.

This receptor was obtained from an adult with COVID-19. Sequenced material: memory CD4+ T cells from PBMCs, cultured in vitro. The sample's cell subset or site, from its label and the paper: memory (non-naive) CD4+ T cells. The sequence links TRBV9 to TRBJ1-1; 8 central bases correspond to TRBD1. The nucleotide sequence is TGTGCCAGCAGCGTAGGGCAGGGGGCCTTCACTGAAGCTTTCTTT. Its coded protein is CASSVGQGAFTEAFF.